This T cell receptor beta chain was recorded in a study of control samples from healthy donors and cancer patients. The CDR3 is made up of 16 amino acids. CDR1 is MGHRA, CDR2 YSYEKL, per germline. V was trimmed by 1 base and J by 5 bases, leaving 17 bases between them. Sequenced by immunoSEQ multiplex PCR; TCRdb stores in-frame clones only, minus some. The repertoire holds over 100,000 clones, roughly 92% seen once, with 5.5% to 7% in the top ten. The sequencing sample was made of blood. J is TRBJ1-2 and V is TRBV4-1, with D possibly matching TRBD1 (5 bases). The receptor was derived from a man between 18 and 29 years old in good health. The CDR3 sequence: CASSQVGTREQYGYTF. In DNA form, the CDR3 reads TGCGCCAGCAGCCAAGTAGGGACCCGGGAGCAGTATGGCTACACCTTC.